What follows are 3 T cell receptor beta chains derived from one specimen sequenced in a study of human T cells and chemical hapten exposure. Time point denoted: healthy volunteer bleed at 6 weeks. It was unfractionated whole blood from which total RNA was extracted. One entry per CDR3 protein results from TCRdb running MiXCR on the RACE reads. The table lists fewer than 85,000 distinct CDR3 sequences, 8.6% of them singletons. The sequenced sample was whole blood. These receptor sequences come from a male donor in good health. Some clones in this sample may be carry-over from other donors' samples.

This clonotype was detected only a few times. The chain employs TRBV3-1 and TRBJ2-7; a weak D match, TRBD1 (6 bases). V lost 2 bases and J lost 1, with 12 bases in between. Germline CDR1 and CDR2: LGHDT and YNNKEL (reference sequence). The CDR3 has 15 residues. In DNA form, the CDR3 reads TGTGCCAGCAGCCAACCCGGGACACCTTCCTACGAGCAGTACTTC. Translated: CASSQPGTPSYEQYF.

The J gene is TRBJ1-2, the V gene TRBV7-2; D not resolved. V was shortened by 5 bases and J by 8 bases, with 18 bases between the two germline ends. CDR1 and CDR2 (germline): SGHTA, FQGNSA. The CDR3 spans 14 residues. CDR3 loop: CASSQETVLGGYTF. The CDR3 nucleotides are TGTGCCAGCAGCCAAGAGACGGTGCTGGGGGGCTACACCTTC.

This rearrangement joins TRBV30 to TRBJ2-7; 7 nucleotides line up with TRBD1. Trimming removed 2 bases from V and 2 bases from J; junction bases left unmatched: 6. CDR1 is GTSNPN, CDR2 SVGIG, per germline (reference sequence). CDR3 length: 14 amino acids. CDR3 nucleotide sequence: TGTGCCTGGAGTTCAACAGGGGATGCCTACGAGCAGTACTTC. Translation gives CAWSSTGDAYEQYF.